This entry lists 32 T cell receptor beta chains sequenced from one sample in a study of T cell changes during pregnancy in multiple sclerosis. Produced via immunoSEQ multiplex PCR; TCRdb's table is partial and in-frame only. The sample lists over 60,000 clones; 90% to 95% were seen once. The material sequenced was peripheral blood, taken in the third trimester of pregnancy. Source of these receptors: a female donor in good health, enrolled as a control in a pregnancy study.

V is TRBV30 and J is TRBJ2-2; D is possibly TRBD1 (5 bases). This CDR3 contains 13 residues. Trimming left V 0 bases short and J 7 bases short, with 9 bases between. The V gene's germline CDR1 is GTSNPN and CDR2 SVGIG (reference sequence). The CDR3 sequence is CAWSVSGIGELFF. The CDR3 coding sequence is TGTGCCTGGAGTGTGTCAGGGATCGGGGAGCTGTTTTTT.

The chain employs TRBV6-1 and TRBJ1-3, with D hard to call. V dropped 7 bases and J dropped 0 bases, with 10 bases sitting between them. The length of the CDR3 is 14 residues. The V gene's germline CDR1 is MNHNS and CDR2 SASEGT. The CDR3 DNA sequence: TGTGCCAGCATTCCCGTTTTCTCTGGAAACACCATATATTTT. Protein: CASIPVFSGNTIYF.

The rearrangement links TRBV5-1 to TRBJ2-5; TRBD1 is a possible D gene (6 bases). The CDR3 runs 14 residues. Between the trimmed V and J ends, which lost 4 bases and 5 bases, there was a span of 15 bases. CDR1 SGHRS and CDR2 YFSETQ come from the germline V gene. The DNA of the CDR3 is TGCGCCAGCAGCCCCTCAGGGGATAGGGAGACCCAGTACTTC. Translating it yields CASSPSGDRETQYF.

The chain couples TRBV6-4 to TRBJ1-1, with D unclear. From germline, CDR1 is MRHNA and CDR2 SNTAGT. V was trimmed by 7 bases and J by 0 bases, leaving 12 bases between them. The CDR3 length is 14 residues. The CDR3 region is CASKFHQVNTEAFF. DNA for the CDR3: TGTGCCAGCAAATTCCACCAGGTGAACACTGAAGCTTTCTTT.

The chain has TRBV7-9 and TRBJ2-1; 7 bases map to TRBD1. With V trimmed by 5 bases and J by 8 bases, 9 bases remained unmatched. From germline, CDR1 is SEHNR and CDR2 FQNEAQ (reference sequence). The CDR3 sequence is 14 residues long. The CDR3 loop reads CASSPGTVNDEQFF. In nucleotides, the CDR3 is TGTGCCAGCAGCCCGGGGACAGTAAATGATGAGCAGTTCTTC.

This sequence joins TRBV12-5 and TRBJ1-2; the match to TRBD1 covers 7 bases. V gave up 1 base and J gave up 7 bases; unmatched junction bases: 12. This CDR3 has 16 amino acids. Per germline, CDR1 LGHNT and CDR2 FRNRAP. The CDR3 nucleotides read TGTGCTAGTGGTTTGGATCAGGGGGGAACCAGGGGTGGCTACACCTTC. Translating gives CASGLDQGGTRGGYTF.

The chain recombines TRBV7-2 with TRBJ1-4, with 10 bases that match TRBD1. The CDR3 covers 14 residues. V lost 5 bases to trimming and J lost 5 bases; unmatched junction nucleotides: 2. The germline gives CDR1 SGHTA, CDR2 FQGNSA. The CDR3 sequence: CASSPGQGNEKLFF. The CDR3 nucleotides read TGTGCCAGCAGCCCGGGACAGGGGAATGAAAAACTGTTTTTT. The full variable domain, rest sourced from reference TRBV7-2 and TRBJ1-4, is GAGVSQSPSNKVTEKGKDVELRCDPISGHTALYWYRQSLGQGLEFLIYFQGNSAPDKSGLPSDRFSAERTGGSVSTLTIQRTQQEDSAVYLCASSPGQGNEKLFFGSGTQLSVL.

The V gene is TRBV28, the J gene TRBJ1-5, with 11 positions matching TRBD1. Germline CDR1 reads MDHEN; CDR2 reads SYDVKM. The CDR3 contains 19 residues. V lost 6 bases, J lost 3 bases, and 16 bases stayed unmatched. CDR3 residues: CASRDSSYGQGANNQPQHF. DNA of the CDR3: TGTGCCAGCAGGGATTCATCTTATGGACAGGGGGCTAACAATCAGCCCCAGCATTTT.

The chain joins TRBV9 to TRBJ1-1; no firm D call. V was clipped by 1 base and J by 3 bases, with 10 bases between them. Germline V gene data show CDR1 as SGDLS and CDR2 as YYNGEE. The CDR3 is 14 amino acids. The CDR3 coding sequence is TGTGCCAGCAGCGTAATACCCGGGGACACTGAAGCTTTCTTT. This encodes CASSVIPGDTEAFF.

The J gene is TRBJ1-2, the V gene TRBV6-5, with D possibly matching TRBD1 (5 bases). In germline, CDR1 is MNHEY, CDR2 SVGAGI. The CDR3 is 11 amino acids. With 6 bases removed from V and 4 bases from J, the gap between germline ends came to 6 bases. The CDR3 loop reads CASSDSYGYTF. The CDR3 DNA is TGTGCCAGCAGCGACAGCTATGGCTACACCTTC.

This chain uses TRBV28 with TRBJ1-1, with 8 nucleotides matching TRBD1. J gave up 4 bases and V 7 bases, and 11 bases lay outside the gene matches. CDR1 is MDHEN and CDR2 is SYDVKM in the germline V gene. The CDR3 runs to 15 residues. This chain's CDR3 is CASTGTGGLGTEAFF. CDR3 sequence (DNA): TGTGCCAGCACCGGGACAGGTGGACTGGGCACTGAAGCTTTCTTT.

The chain has TRBV11-2 and TRBJ2-3; no definite D call. Germline-derived CDR1 and CDR2 are SGHAT and FQNNGV. The CDR3 loop spans 12 amino acids. Trimming left V 6 bases short and J 2 bases short, with 6 bases between. CDR3 DNA: TGTGCCAGCAGGATACTCACAGATACGCAGTATTTT. Translation: CASRILTDTQYF.

The CDR3 DNA reads as TGTGCCAGCTCACCGGGGACTAGCGACAACGAGCAGTACTTC. Amino acids: CASSPGTSDNEQYF. The chain combines TRBV18 with TRBJ2-7; 10 nucleotides align to TRBD2. The V gene's germline CDR1 is KGHSH and CDR2 LQKENI. With 3 bases clipped from V and 5 bases from J, the junction kept 4 bases outside the gene matches. CDR3 length: 14 amino acids.

The genes are TRBV2 and TRBJ2-2; 12 bases line up with TRBD2. From germline, CDR1 is SNHLY and CDR2 FYNNEI. The CDR3 covers 17 residues. V gave up 4 bases and J gave up 4 bases; unmatched junction bases: 7. CDR3 DNA sequence: TGTGCCAGCAGTGGGTCTAGCGGGGGGGCTCCCACCGGGGAGCTGTTTTTT. It translates to CASSGSSGGAPTGELFF.

The V call is TRBV6-5, the J call TRBJ1-4; D gene ambiguous. The germline V gene has CDR1 MNHEY and CDR2 SVGAGI. The CDR3 contains 14 residues. Trimming pared 1 base from V and 8 bases from J, leaving 11 bases between. As DNA, the CDR3 is TGTGCCAGCAGTTACTTTGGAGGTCGGGAAAAACTGTTTTTT. Protein product: CASSYFGGREKLFF.

This chain links TRBV6-1 with TRBJ2-5; 14 bases fit TRBD2. Germline-derived CDR1 and CDR2 are MNHNS and SASEGT. V shed 3 bases and J 5 bases; nucleotides not matched to a gene: 8. The CDR3 consists of 17 residues. CDR3 protein: CASSDRLAGGRRETQYF. The CDR3 region has the DNA TGTGCCAGCAGTGATAGACTAGCGGGAGGGCGGCGGGAGACCCAGTACTTC.

The J gene is TRBJ1-4, the V gene TRBV9, with 7 bases that match TRBD1. The CDR3 sequence is 17 residues long. Trimming took 0 bases from V and 0 from J; bases not matched to a gene: 5. The germline gives CDR1 SGDLS, CDR2 YYNGEE. The CDR3 here is CASSVDRGVATNEKLFF. The DNA of the CDR3 is TGTGCCAGCAGCGTAGACAGGGGAGTTGCAACTAATGAAAAACTGTTTTTT.

The rearrangement uses TRBV29-1 and TRBJ2-7, with 12 bases matching TRBD1. Germline CDR1 reads SQVTM; CDR2 reads ANQGSEA. The CDR3 covers 13 residues. The V segment lost 7 bases and the J segment 3 bases; nucleotides outside the gene matches: 4. Here the CDR3 reads CSGGTGGNYEQYF. The CDR3 nucleotides are TGCAGCGGTGGGACAGGGGGCAACTACGAGCAGTACTTC.

This clone was counted only a few times. This chain links TRBV6-1 with TRBJ1-4; tentatively, D is TRBD1 (5 bases). Germline lookup yields CDR1 MNHNS and CDR2 SASEGT. V was clipped by 6 bases and J by 7 bases, with 12 bases between them. The CDR3 has 13 residues. For the CDR3, the DNA is TGTGCCAGCAGCGTTGGGGCTGGTGAAAAACTGTTTTTT. Encoded protein: CASSVGAGEKLFF.

The V gene is TRBV19, the J gene TRBJ2-7; no clear D. The CDR3 totals 12 residues. Trimming shortened V by 5 bases and J by 5 bases, and 10 bases separated the two germline ends. Germline loops: CDR1 LNHDA, CDR2 SQIVND (reference sequence). The DNA for the CDR3 is TGTGCCAGTAGTCGGTCGAGAGACGAGCAGTACTTC. Protein sequence: CASSRSRDEQYF. The full variable domain, in which reference TRBV19 and TRBJ2-7 provide the parts outside the CDR3, is DGGITQSPKYLFRKEGQNVTLSCEQNLNHDAMYWYRQDPGQGLRLIYYSQIVNDFQKGDIAEGYSVSREKKESFPLTVTSAQKNPTAFYLCASSRSRDEQYFGPGTRLTVT.

J is TRBJ1-5 and V is TRBV7-2; TRBD1 agrees at 7 bases. The germline V gene encodes CDR1 SGHTA and CDR2 FQGNSA. Unmatched junction bases numbered 3, after V lost 0 bases and J lost 4 bases. The CDR3 totals 15 residues. The CDR3 here is CASSLAQGVNQPQHF. In DNA, the CDR3 is TGTGCCAGCAGCTTAGCGCAGGGGGTGAATCAGCCCCAGCATTTT.

In its sample, this clone was seen once. The gene calls are TRBV7-2 and TRBJ1-1; D gene unclear. Trimming shortened V by 4 bases and J by 3 bases, and 12 bases separated the two germline ends. CDR1 and CDR2 (germline): SGHTA, FQGNSA. The CDR3 runs 14 residues. Here the CDR3 DNA reads TGTGCCAGCAGCTCCCATAGACAAGACACTGAAGCTTTCTTT. This encodes CASSSHRQDTEAFF. Variable domain in full (rest from reference TRBV7-2 and TRBJ1-1): GAGVSQSPSNKVTEKGKDVELRCDPISGHTALYWYRQSLGQGLEFLIYFQGNSAPDKSGLPSDRFSAERTGGSVSTLTIQRTQQEDSAVYLCASSSHRQDTEAFFGQGTRLTVV.

This clone appeared a single time. V is TRBV5-6 and J is TRBJ2-7; the D gene is possibly TRBD2 (6 bases). The ends were cut back, 2 bases at V and 7 bases at J, with 13 bases in the middle. The CDR3 spans 13 residues. Germline assignment: CDR1 SGHDT and CDR2 YYEEEE. CDR3 nucleotides: TGTGCCAGCAGCTTCTCGGCGGGGAGGGAGCAGTACTTC. It codes for CASSFSAGREQYF.

As for this clone: Other DNA sequences in the sample encode the same CDR3. The V gene is TRBV27, the J gene TRBJ1-4, with 9 bases matching TRBD1. The germline V gene has CDR1 MNHEY and CDR2 SMNVEV (reference sequence). After removal of 5 bases from V and 4 bases from J, the junction contained 5 bases not matched to a gene. This CDR3 is 15 amino acids long. CDR3 loop: CASSPPGQGNEKLFF. CDR3 bases: TGTGCCAGCAGTCCCCCGGGACAGGGTAATGAAAAACTGTTTTTT.

The genes are TRBV7-9 and TRBJ2-7; D is undetermined. The CDR3 consists of 14 residues. V dropped 1 base and J dropped 1 base, with 8 bases sitting between them. CDR1 SEHNR and CDR2 FQNEAQ come from the germline V gene (reference sequence). The CDR3 region has the DNA TGTGCCAGCAGCTTAGAGGCGGCTTCCTACGAGCAGTACTTC. It codes for CASSLEAASYEQYF.

The chain links TRBV7-8 to TRBJ1-4; D is unresolved. V was cut by 0 bases and J by 3 bases, with 8 bases left in between. The CDR3 spans 15 residues. Germline CDR1 is SGHVS and CDR2 is FQNEAQ. The CDR3 bases are TGTGCCAGCAGCTTAGCCCCCGGTCCTAATGAAAAACTGTTTTTT. Protein product: CASSLAPGPNEKLFF.

J is TRBJ1-5 and V is TRBV6-5, with TRBD1 identical over 7 bases. Germline-derived CDR1 and CDR2 are MNHEY and SVGAGI. The CDR3 totals 14 residues. The junction had 4 bases not matched to a gene; V was cut back by 6 bases and J by 2 bases. CDR3 DNA: TGTGCCAGCAGCCGACAGGGTGGCAATCAGCCCCAGCATTTT. This translates into CASSRQGGNQPQHF.

The chain recombines TRBV5-1 with TRBJ1-1; D may be TRBD1 (5 bases). CDR1 is SGHRS, CDR2 YFSETQ, per germline. Trimming removed 4 bases from V and 5 bases from J, with 15 bases in between. CDR3 length: 14 residues. The chain's CDR3 is CASSLWGGETEAFF. For the CDR3, the DNA is TGCGCCAGCAGCCTTTGGGGGGGGGAAACTGAAGCTTTCTTT.

The chain recombines TRBV6-1 with TRBJ1-2; 7 bases align to TRBD1. Losses at the gene ends were 11 bases for V and 4 bases for J; bases not matched to a gene: 13. The CDR3 sequence is 14 residues long. Germline CDR1 MNHNS, CDR2 SASEGT. This CDR3 reads CAGGIPGQTYGYTF. DNA of the CDR3: TGTGCCGGGGGGATTCCGGGACAGACCTATGGCTACACCTTC.

This chain links TRBV18 with TRBJ1-1; 8 nucleotides match TRBD1. The germline CDR1 and CDR2 sequences are KGHSH and LQKENI. The CDR3 runs 17 residues. J lost 2 bases, V lost 1 base, and 9 bases had no gene match. For the CDR3, the DNA is TGTGCCAGCTCACCACGAGGAACAGGGGGGGTCAACACTGAAGCTTTCTTT. It codes for CASSPRGTGGVNTEAFF.

This chain joins TRBV6-5 and TRBJ2-7; unclear D gene. The CDR3 covers 15 residues. Deletions cut 5 bases from V and 0 bases from J, with 14 bases between. The germline V gene encodes CDR1 MNHEY and CDR2 SVGAGI. The CDR3 protein is CASSPAAVLSYEQYF. CDR3 nucleotides: TGTGCCAGCAGTCCCGCGGCAGTCCTCTCCTACGAGCAGTACTTC.

The count of this clone is one. The genes are TRBV6-5 and TRBJ2-5; 7 bases match TRBD1. The CDR3 sequence is 15 residues long. V gave up 7 bases and J gave up 1 base; unmatched junction bases: 9. Germline V lookup: CDR1 MNHEY, CDR2 SVGAGI. In nucleotides, the CDR3 is TGTGCCAGCACCCTACGGGACAGCCCCCAAGAGACCCAGTACTTC. Translated: CASTLRDSPQETQYF.